The TCR beta chain described here comes from a study of control samples from healthy donors and cancer patients. Assay used: immunoSEQ multiplex PCR; TCRdb lists only in-frame clones, some missing. The sample holds 130,000 or so clones, 80% to 95% seen once. V shed 0 bases and J 6 bases; nucleotides not matched to a gene: 3. Germline V gene sequence: CDR1 SGHRS, CDR2 YFSETQ. The CDR3 extends over 15 amino acids. The origin of this receptor is a man younger than 30 in good health. Sequenced: blood. V is TRBV5-1 and J is TRBJ2-1; TRBD2 matches at 10 bases. The CDR3 DNA reads as TGCGCCAGCAGCTTGGCTAGCGGGGGCCCCAATGAGCAGTTCTTC. It yields the protein CASSLASGGPNEQFF.